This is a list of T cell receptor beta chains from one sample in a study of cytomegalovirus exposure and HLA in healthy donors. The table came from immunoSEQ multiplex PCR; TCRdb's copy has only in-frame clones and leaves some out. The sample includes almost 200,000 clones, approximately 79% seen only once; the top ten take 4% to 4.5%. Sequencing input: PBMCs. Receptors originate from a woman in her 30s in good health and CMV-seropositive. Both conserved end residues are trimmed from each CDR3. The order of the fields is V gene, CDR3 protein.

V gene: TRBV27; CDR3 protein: ASSPQGWGNEQY
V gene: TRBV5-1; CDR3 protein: ASSLVGLGQVVGYT
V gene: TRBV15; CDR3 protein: ATSRDRSGANVPT
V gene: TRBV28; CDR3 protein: ASSRQGVGTDTQY
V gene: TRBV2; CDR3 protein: ASLYSTDTQY
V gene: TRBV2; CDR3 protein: ASTRGGRVICWASSYQETQY
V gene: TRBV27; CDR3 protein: ASSTLGQGTSYEQY
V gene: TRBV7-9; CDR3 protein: ASRQGAYEQF
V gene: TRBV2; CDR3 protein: ASSARASTTEAF
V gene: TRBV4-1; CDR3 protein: ASSPPTPTYEQY
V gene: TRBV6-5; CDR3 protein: ASSFGGPDGYT
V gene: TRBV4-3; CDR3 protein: ASSQGGTGGNSPLH
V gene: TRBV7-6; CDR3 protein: ASSLGPSSGNTIY
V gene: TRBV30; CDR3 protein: AWSPSRTRTVYEQY
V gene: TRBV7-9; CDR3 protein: ASSPQGLGTEAF
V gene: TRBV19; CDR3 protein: ASRYRSRTTNEKLF
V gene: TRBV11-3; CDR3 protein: ASSLDRGQVGELF
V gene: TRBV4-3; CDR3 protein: ASSQDSPGTGGRFGYNSPLH
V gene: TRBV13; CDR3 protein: ASSLSGNTIY
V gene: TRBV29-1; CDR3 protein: SVEGSQGDNEQF
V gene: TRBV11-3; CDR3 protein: ASSFSPTGNTDTQY
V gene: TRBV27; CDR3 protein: ASSPLRGSGNTIY
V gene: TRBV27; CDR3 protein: ASSAAGRENEKLF
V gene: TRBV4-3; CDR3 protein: ASSQGALAGVGFADWDTQY
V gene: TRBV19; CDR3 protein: ASSLWGQGYPYEQY
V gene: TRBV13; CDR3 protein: ASSLGKGTYEQY
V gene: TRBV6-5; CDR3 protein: ASRLQVATNEKLF
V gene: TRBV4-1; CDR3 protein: ASSPPGGTNQETQY
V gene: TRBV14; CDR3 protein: ASSPGLAATYEQY
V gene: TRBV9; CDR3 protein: ASSEPSGVAYNEQF
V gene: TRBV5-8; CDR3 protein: ASSHDRGGSGYT
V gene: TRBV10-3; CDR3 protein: AIATSGGAGAETQY
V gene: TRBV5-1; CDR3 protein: ASSLALQGAVDIQY
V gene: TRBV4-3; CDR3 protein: ASSQDRAGGPGDTQY
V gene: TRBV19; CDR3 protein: ASSRGHMANTGELF
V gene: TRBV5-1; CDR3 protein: ASSFGTGNGYT
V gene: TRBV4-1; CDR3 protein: ASSPRQGVNEKLF
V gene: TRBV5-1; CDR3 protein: ASSLTLHGRGQGSKLF
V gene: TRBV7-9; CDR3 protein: SSSRPGWDYEQY
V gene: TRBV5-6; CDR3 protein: ASSLGLAGSTDTQY
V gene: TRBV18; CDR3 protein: ASSPFDRGQVYGYT
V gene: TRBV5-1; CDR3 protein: ASSIPETGTENTGELF
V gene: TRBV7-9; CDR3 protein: ASSHAQGYGYT
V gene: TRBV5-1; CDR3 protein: ASSSGSGRAFEQY
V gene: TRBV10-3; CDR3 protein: AISESPRNNYGYT
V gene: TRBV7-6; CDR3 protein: ASSLAGTSGTQY
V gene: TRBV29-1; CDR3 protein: SVHGVGTQY
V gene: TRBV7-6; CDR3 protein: ASSLGQYRGETQY
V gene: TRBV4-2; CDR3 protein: ASSQDATGTSGNTIY
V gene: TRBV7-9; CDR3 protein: ASSLVEGITEAF
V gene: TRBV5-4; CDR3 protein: ASSGGMAVGYGYT